Described below is a single TCR beta chain sequence and its context. Its antigen is as yet unknown. Clones were sequenced by immunoSEQ multiplex PCR, and TCRdb holds only the in-frame ones, with some missing. The sample holds approximately 5,900 clones, around 75% seen once. The tumor samples were collected prior to definitive surgery or chemotherapy. This sample is part of a study of high-grade serous ovarian cancer treatment subgroups. Overall study context: Samples averaged about 15,000 reads and about 7,100 unique TCR beta rearrangements.

Findings and limits, study-wide: Without spatial data, bulk sequencing limits insight into HGSC tumor diversity. The analyses considered CDR3 and ignored CDR1 and CDR2.

Sequenced: tumor tissue. This sequence originates from a human donor with high-grade serous ovarian cancer.

This CDR3 reads CASSRKGDTEAFF. DNA for the CDR3: TGTGCCAGCTCCCGGAAGGGGGACACTGAAGCTTTCTTT. The rearrangement links TRBV2 to TRBJ1-1, with D possibly TRBD1 on 6 matching bases. Trimming stripped 8 bases from V and 3 bases from J, with 13 bases between. Germline CDR1 and CDR2: SNHLY and FYNNEI. The CDR3 runs 13 residues.